This T cell receptor (beta chain) emerged from a study of T-cell reconstitution after alpha-beta-depleted transplantation in children (dated by TCRdb to 2016 to 2017). Regarding the study in general: T-cell immune reconstitution after TCRalphabeta/CD19-depleted allogeneic hematopoietic cell transplantation in children was quantitatively tracked in the study by means of TCR repertoire profiling.

Libraries were constructed by PCR. Sequencing used an Illumina HiSeq 2500. Molecular barcoding was employed in the preparation of TCR libraries, with unique molecular identifiers being used to normalize TCRbeta repertoire quantification. TCRdb applied fastp at Q25 and MiXCR to the public reads, then kept only in-frame beta chains. Identical CDR3 proteins give one entry, which carries the most common genes and DNA. Here the sample has almost 400,000 distinct CDR3 sequences; about a fifth occur a single time. The top ten clones comprise over 3.5% of the sample. CDR1 is given as MNHEY and CDR2 as SVGAGI, both from the germline V gene. Unmatched junction bases come to 12, with V trimmed by 2 bases and J by 3 bases. The CDR3 numbers 17 residues from cysteine through phenylalanine. Only the CDR3 DNA is retained, 51 bases long and in frame from the first base. Notes on this clonotype: It has no known antigen specificity. No base-level quality is on record; no much larger clone is a single base apart.

The sequence came from a human donor who donated a stem cell graft to a child with acute myeloid leukemia. Sequencing was performed on PBMCs from the stem cell graft donor, taken from the stem cell graft. In this chain, TRBV6-5 is recombined with TRBJ2-5; TRBD2 aligns with 7 central bases. The nucleotide sequence is TGTGCCAGCAGTTACCCGGCCAGCGGGAATATGAAAGAGACCCAGTACTTC. This is translated as CASSYPASGNMKETQYF.